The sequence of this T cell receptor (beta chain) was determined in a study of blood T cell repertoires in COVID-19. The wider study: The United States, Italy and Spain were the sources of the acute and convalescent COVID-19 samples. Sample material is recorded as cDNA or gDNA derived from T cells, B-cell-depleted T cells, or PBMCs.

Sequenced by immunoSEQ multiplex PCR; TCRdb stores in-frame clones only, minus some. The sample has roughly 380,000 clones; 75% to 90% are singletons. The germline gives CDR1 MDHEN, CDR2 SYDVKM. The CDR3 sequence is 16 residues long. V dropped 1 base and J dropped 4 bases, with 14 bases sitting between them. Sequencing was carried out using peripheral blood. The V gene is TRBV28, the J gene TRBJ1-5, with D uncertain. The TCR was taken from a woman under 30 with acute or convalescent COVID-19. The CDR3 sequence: CASSLFPGSRNQPQHF. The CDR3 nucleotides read TGTGCCAGCAGTTTATTTCCCGGTTCGAGAAATCAGCCCCAGCATTTT.